Presented here are 29 T cell receptor beta chains from one specimen sequenced in a study of blood T cell repertoires in COVID-19. Sequencing was performed with immunoSEQ multiplex PCR; in TCRdb, only in-frame clones are kept and a portion is missing. The repertoire holds around 140,000 clones, with around nine tenths as singletons. Sample: peripheral blood. These receptors all stem from a woman between 45 and 60 years old with active or convalescent COVID-19.

CDR3 protein: CASSVGAGGPNEQFF. CDR3 nucleotide sequence: TGTGCCAGCAGCGTAGGGGCGGGAGGGCCCAATGAGCAGTTCTTC. The chain links TRBV9 to TRBJ2-1, with TRBD2 identical over 9 bases. Looked up from germline, CDR1 is SGDLS and CDR2 is YYNGEE. CDR3 length: 15 residues. J lost 6 bases, V lost 0 bases, and 4 bases had no gene match.

The chain employs TRBV6-1 and TRBJ1-2, with D maybe TRBD1 (5 bases). V was clipped by 2 bases and J by 13 bases, with 14 bases between them. Germline V lookup: CDR1 MNHNS, CDR2 SASEGT. This CDR3 has 12 amino acids. Here the CDR3 DNA reads TGTGCCAGCAGTGAATTGGGGCAATCACTCACCTTC. Its protein is CASSELGQSLTF.

The chain couples TRBV6-4 to TRBJ1-2, with D tentatively TRBD1 (6 bases). The germline gives CDR1 MRHNA, CDR2 SNTAGT. Trimming left V 3 bases short and J 7 bases short, with 12 bases between. The CDR3 is made up of 13 amino acids. The CDR3 DNA follows: TGTGCCAGCAGTGAAAACAGGGCAGGTGGCTACACCTTC. Its translation: CASSENRAGGYTF.

The chain uses TRBV7-9 and TRBJ1-3; the D gene is possibly TRBD1 (6 bases). V was trimmed by 5 bases and J by 14 bases, leaving 16 bases between them. Germline CDR1 and CDR2: SEHNR and FQNEAQ (reference sequence). The CDR3 loop spans 12 amino acids. The CDR3 region is CASSVPRGQLYF. The DNA of the CDR3 is TGTGCCAGCAGCGTCCCCCGAGGACAGCTATATTTT.

This CDR3 reads CASSLSRGDTEAFF. The CDR3 DNA sequence: TGCGCCAGCAGCTTGAGCAGGGGAGACACTGAAGCTTTCTTT. This sequence joins TRBV5-1 and TRBJ1-1, with D maybe TRBD1 (6 bases). The CDR3 has 14 amino acids. V gave up 1 base and J gave up 3 bases, with 10 bases separating them. From germline, CDR1 is SGHRS and CDR2 YFSETQ.

The chain combines TRBV6-5 with TRBJ1-2, with a possible D match to TRBD1 (5 bases). Trimming removed 8 bases at V and 2 bases at J, with 12 bases between. CDR1 MNHEY and CDR2 SVGAGI come from the germline V gene. The CDR3 is 13 residues long. The CDR3, as DNA: TGTGCCAGCCGGGGGGAGAAGAACTATGGCTACACCTTC. Translating gives CASRGEKNYGYTF.

The chain joins TRBV15 to TRBJ2-7; 8 bases are a match to TRBD1. From germline, CDR1 is LNHNV and CDR2 YYDKDF (reference sequence). This CDR3 has 14 residues. V shed 3 bases and J 3 bases; nucleotides not matched to a gene: 4. As DNA, the CDR3 is TGTGCCACCAGCAGGGACAGGGCTATCTACGAGCAGTACTTC. Translated: CATSRDRAIYEQYF.

The chain carries TRBV7-3 and TRBJ2-2; 11 bases map to TRBD1. V shed 5 bases and J 3 bases; nucleotides not matched to a gene: 8. The CDR3 runs to 17 residues. Germline loops: CDR1 SGHTA, CDR2 FQGTGA. Here the CDR3 DNA reads TGTGCCAGCAGCCCCCAGGGGACAGGGGGGTACACCGGGGAGCTGTTTTTT. Translation: CASSPQGTGGYTGELFF.

This clone was found a few times. The CDR3 DNA is TGCGCCAGCAGTAGGGTCGGGGGGCGCGGTACTGAAGCTTTCTTT. This translates into CASSRVGGRGTEAFF. The gene calls are TRBV5-1 and TRBJ1-1; D is perhaps TRBD1 (6 bases). V was trimmed by 5 bases and J by 5 bases, leaving 19 bases between them. The CDR3 has 15 residues. In germline, CDR1 is SGHRS, CDR2 YFSETQ.

In this sample, this clone turned up once. CDR3 loop: CASSFRTGGNTEAFF. In DNA form, the CDR3 reads TGTGCCAGCAGTTTCAGGACAGGGGGGAACACTGAAGCTTTCTTT. The chain is built from TRBV6-5 and TRBJ1-1, with 10 bases that match TRBD1. The CDR3 runs to 15 residues. The germline V gene has CDR1 MNHEY and CDR2 SVGAGI. V gave up 4 bases and J gave up 1 base; unmatched junction bases: 3.

This clone was counted only a few times. This chain uses TRBV30 with TRBJ2-2; D is ambiguous. Germline assignment: CDR1 GTSNPN and CDR2 SVGIG (reference sequence). The V end was cut by 0 bases, the J end by 1 base, with 6 bases between. This CDR3 region has 14 residues. The CDR3 sequence is CAWSVSGNTGELFF. For the CDR3, the DNA is TGTGCCTGGAGTGTATCGGGGAACACCGGGGAGCTGTTTTTT.

V gene TRBV27 combines with J gene TRBJ2-5, with 11 bases lining up with TRBD1. After removal of 8 bases from V and 1 base from J, the junction contained 6 bases not matched to a gene. CDR1 and CDR2 (germline): MNHEY, SMNVEV (reference sequence). The length of the CDR3 is 15 residues. The CDR3 region is CASQTGTGGQETQYF. DNA for the CDR3: TGTGCCAGCCAAACCGGGACAGGGGGCCAAGAGACCCAGTACTTC.

J is TRBJ2-1 and V is TRBV3-1 (or the pseudogene TRBV3-2), with 10 bases identical to TRBD1. Germline CDR1 reads LGHDT; CDR2 reads YNNKEL (reference sequence). CDR3 size: 16 residues. With V trimmed by 5 bases and J by 8 bases, 12 bases remained unmatched. In DNA form, the CDR3 reads TGTGCCAGCAGCTGGGCAAGGGGACAGGGGAATGATGAGCAGTTCTTC. This encodes CASSWARGQGNDEQFF.

This clone has only one observation. The gene calls are TRBV12-5 and TRBJ1-1; TRBD1 aligns across 8 bases. The trim removed 3 bases at V and 7 bases at J, leaving 10 bases unmatched. Per the germline V gene, CDR1 is LGHNT and CDR2 is FRNRAP. The length of the CDR3 is 15 residues. The CDR3 coding sequence is TGTGCTAGTGGTTTTTCCAGGACAGGGATAAATGAAGCTTTCTTT. Translation gives CASGFSRTGINEAFF.

The chain uses TRBV7-2 and TRBJ2-1; D not certain. The germline V and J ends were trimmed by 3 bases and 9 bases, with 9 bases remaining between them. This CDR3 spans 12 amino acids. Germline CDR1 reads SGHTA; CDR2 reads FQGNSA. The CDR3 protein is CASSFSFSEQFF. In DNA form, the CDR3 reads TGTGCCAGCAGCTTTAGCTTCAGTGAGCAGTTCTTC.

The chain employs TRBV4-3 and TRBJ2-5; weak D call: TRBD2 (6 bases). Germline V gene lookup returns CDR1 LGHNA and CDR2 YSLEER. Deletions cut 4 bases from V and 4 bases from J, with 13 bases between. The CDR3 sequence is 14 residues long. The CDR3 DNA follows: TGCGCCAGCAGCCCCCAGGGAGGACGAGAGACCCAGTACTTC. Translation: CASSPQGGRETQYF.

This rearrangement joins TRBV7-2 to TRBJ2-1; 7 bases are a match to TRBD1. Germline lookup yields CDR1 SGHTA and CDR2 FQGNSA. The CDR3 consists of 16 residues. Trimming took 5 bases from V and 2 from J; bases not matched to a gene: 9. CDR3 residues: CASSKPDRDAYNEQFF. The CDR3 DNA reads as TGTGCCAGCAGCAAGCCTGACAGGGACGCCTACAATGAGCAGTTCTTC.

The chain joins TRBV29-1 to TRBJ2-5; 16 nucleotides line up with TRBD2. V lost 6 bases, J lost 5 bases, and 9 bases stayed unmatched. Germline CDR1 is SQVTM and CDR2 is ANQGSEA. This CDR3 has 16 residues. CDR3 loop: CSVGGLAGGFRETQYF. For the CDR3, the DNA is TGCAGCGTGGGGGGACTAGCGGGAGGGTTCCGGGAGACCCAGTACTTC. The whole variable domain, filled in from reference TRBV29-1 and TRBJ2-5, reads SAVISQKPSRDICQRGTSLTIQCQVDSQVTMMFWYRQQPGQSLTLIATANQGSEATYESGFVIDKFPISRPNLTFSTLTVSNMSPEDSSIYLCSVGGLAGGFRETQYFGPGTRLLVL.

This rearrangement joins TRBV12-3 or TRBV12-4 to TRBJ1-2; tentative D call: TRBD1 (5 bases). V was cut by 2 bases and J by 8 bases, with 9 bases left in between. The CDR3 runs to 12 residues. The DNA for the CDR3 is TGTGCCAGCAGTTTATCAGGGCTGGGCTACACCTTC. Protein: CASSLSGLGYTF.

This rearrangement joins TRBV20-1 to TRBJ2-7, with no clear D. The CDR3 extends over 12 amino acids. Trimming pared 3 bases from V and 3 bases from J, leaving 9 bases between. Per germline, CDR1 DFQATT and CDR2 SNEGSKA (reference sequence). The CDR3 DNA is TGCAGTGCTAGTCGTCAGAACTACGAGCAGTACTTC. Translation gives CSASRQNYEQYF.

This chain uses TRBV18 with TRBJ2-2; 11 positions match TRBD2. Per germline, CDR1 KGHSH and CDR2 LQKENI. The CDR3 consists of 16 residues. The junction had 2 bases not matched to a gene; V was cut back by 2 bases and J by 3 bases. As DNA, the CDR3 is TGTGCCAGCTCACCAAAGACTAGCGGGGACACCGGGGAGCTGTTTTTT. Amino acid sequence: CASSPKTSGDTGELFF.

The V call is TRBV4-3, the J call TRBJ1-2; 7 positions agree with TRBD1. This CDR3 has 15 amino acids. Germline values: CDR1 LGHNA, CDR2 YSLEER. The J segment lost 3 bases and the V segment lost 1 base, leaving 5 bases of the junction unmatched. The CDR3 spells CASSQVGGIHYGYTF. CDR3 sequence (DNA): TGCGCCAGCAGCCAAGTAGGGGGCATTCACTATGGCTACACCTTC.

This clone was detected many times. CDR3 sequence: CASSPSEGGSSGNTIYF. CDR3 bases: TGTGCCAGCAGTCCTTCTGAAGGAGGTAGCTCTGGAAACACCATATATTTT. This rearrangement joins TRBV3-1 (or the pseudogene TRBV3-2) to TRBJ1-3; D call uncertain. The V gene lost 6 bases and the J gene lost 0 bases, with 18 bases spanning the gap. The CDR3 contains 17 residues. Germline V CDR1 and CDR2: LGHDT, YNNKEL (reference sequence).

The J gene is TRBJ2-2, the V gene TRBV5-1; 12 positions agree with TRBD1. Germline V gene lookup returns CDR1 SGHRS and CDR2 YFSETQ. The length of the CDR3 is 17 residues. The V segment lost 4 bases and the J segment 5 bases; nucleotides outside the gene matches: 9. The CDR3 coding sequence is TGCGCCAGCAGCCCGGGACAGGGGGCTCGGTTTACCGGGGAGCTGTTTTTT. Translated, it gives CASSPGQGARFTGELFF.

The gene calls are TRBV3-1 (or the pseudogene TRBV3-2) and TRBJ2-7, with a tentative D call TRBD1 (5 bases). Trimming took off 3 bases at V and 10 bases at J, with 16 bases between the two ends. Looked up from germline, CDR1 is LGHDT and CDR2 is YNNKEL (reference sequence). The CDR3 loop spans 13 amino acids. The CDR3 here is CASSQGQGPRQYF. The CDR3 region has the DNA TGTGCCAGCAGCCAGGGTCAGGGCCCTAGACAGTACTTC.

This chain uses TRBV19 with TRBJ2-1; tentative D call: TRBD2 (6 bases). The CDR3 is 15 residues long. Between the trimmed V and J ends, which lost 3 bases and 4 bases, there was a span of 13 bases. Germline V gene sequence: CDR1 LNHDA, CDR2 SQIVND (reference sequence). Here the CDR3 DNA reads TGTGCCAGTAGTATTGGGGGGTTAGGATACAATGAGCAGTTCTTC. It codes for CASSIGGLGYNEQFF.

This clone came up once. The chain combines TRBV6-1 with TRBJ1-6, with D unclear. Trimming took off 3 bases at V and 0 bases at J, with 21 bases between the two ends. The CDR3 runs 20 residues. Germline V gives CDR1 MNHNS, CDR2 SASEGT. The DNA for the CDR3 is TGTGCCAGCAGTGACCGCGCGATGCCCGGGAGGAGCTCCTATAATTCACCCCTCCACTTT. As protein: CASSDRAMPGRSSYNSPLHF.

V usage is TRBV7-8 and J usage is TRBJ2-3, with D possibly TRBD2 on 5 matching bases. The CDR3 is 16 residues long. Germline V gives CDR1 SGHVS, CDR2 FQNEAQ. V lost 5 bases and J lost 4, with 19 bases in between. The CDR3: CASSRGNRGGADTQYF. The CDR3 region has the DNA TGTGCCAGCAGCCGAGGGAACCGGGGTGGCGCAGATACGCAGTATTTT. Full variable domain (missing parts from reference TRBV7-8 and TRBJ2-3): GAGVSQSPRYKVAKRGQDVALRCDPISGHVSLFWYQQALGQGPEFLTYFQNEAQLDKSGLPSDRFFAERPEGSVSTLKIQRTQQEDSAVYLCASSRGNRGGADTQYFGPGTRLTVL.

The V call is TRBV5-1, the J call TRBJ2-3, with TRBD1 matching 9 bases. The length of the CDR3 is 14 residues. Germline assignment: CDR1 SGHRS and CDR2 YFSETQ. V dropped 5 bases and J dropped 2; count of bases not matched to a gene: 3. CDR3 in amino acids: CASRRQGVTDTQYF. The DNA for the CDR3 is TGCGCCAGCAGGCGACAGGGGGTCACAGATACGCAGTATTTT.